This T cell receptor (beta chain) was recorded in a study of blood T cells in healthy people across ages. Details on this clonotype: Its antigen is not known. Germline and junction disagree at one end, which may indicate a read error.

This CDR3 is built from 14 residues. CDR1 is SGHRS, CDR2 YFSETQ, per germline. Study-wide results and limits: A greater number of naive CD4+ cells and higher diversity distinguished long-lived donors from aged donors.

Collection of around 10 milliliters of peripheral blood was performed for each donor. A sample-barcoded 5' primer and a J-beta primer mix were used in a second PCR of roughly 7 to 11 cycles. A template-switch adaptor containing 12 random nucleotides labeled each cDNA molecule. TCRdb re-derived calls from the 5' RACE reads in MiXCR, one entry per CDR3 protein. The table lists about 1,800,000 distinct CDR3 sequences, roughly 30% of them singletons. The rearrangement joins TRBV5-1 to TRBJ1-2, with D unresolved. This sequence originates from a woman aged 30 to 39 in good health. The source material was blood. CDR3 bases: TGCACCAGCAGCATCGCCGGGGTTAGGCATGGCTACACCTTC. Translating gives CTSSIAGVRHGYTF.